This TCR beta chain is from a study of response to subunit inactivated influenza vaccine. Findings and limits, study-wide: Authors suggested each seasonal flu vaccination may recruit only limited numbers of new T cells.

The CDR3 contains 12 residues. Trimming stripped 6 bases from V and 5 bases from J, with 7 bases between. MiXCR, run by TCRdb on the RT-PCR reads, gives a single entry per CDR3 protein. In the table there are 500,000 to 550,000 distinct CDR3 sequences, 6% to 9% of which are singletons. Comment on this clonotype: The antigen is undetermined.

This TCR was recovered from a man aged 50-75 years who received an inactivated influenza vaccine. Here the sequenced sample was PBMCs from blood, taken about 24 months after vaccination. V usage is TRBV12-3 or TRBV12-4 and J usage is TRBJ1-4, with D uncertain. The CDR3 DNA reads TGTGCCAGCAGGTTCCCGAATGAAAAACTGTTTTTT. As protein: CASRFPNEKLFF.